The rows below give T cell receptor beta chains drawn from one sample of a study of blood T cell repertoires in COVID-19. Sequencing was performed with immunoSEQ multiplex PCR; in TCRdb, only in-frame clones are kept and a portion is missing. The repertoire includes about 200,000 clones, roughly 84% of them detected once, and roughly 13% sits in the top ten. Sequencing used peripheral blood. These receptors were collected from a human donor in a cohort sampled during active COVID-19. The CDR3 runs from the conserved cysteine through the conserved F or W. D genes are given only for firm matches. Not every row has a clone size; where given, it reads once, few, many or a size class.

d_call clone_size j_call v_call cdr3_aa cdr3_nt
. many TRBJ2-1 TRBV7-9 CASSLLANEQFF TGTGCCAGCAGCTTACTAGCGAATGAGCAGTTCTTC
. . TRBJ1-2 TRBV28 CASLRGLYGYTF TGTGCCAGCCTCCGGGGACTATATGGCTACACCTTC
. . TRBJ2-7 TRBV19 CASRRGTAYEQYF TGTGCCAGTAGACGCGGGACAGCCTACGAGCAGTACTTC
TRBD1 . TRBJ1-2 TRBV5-1 CASSSGTEGYGYTF TGCGCCAGCAGCTCCGGGACAGAAGGATATGGCTACACCTTC
. . TRBJ2-1 TRBV10-1 CASSVSGIYNEQFF TGCGCCAGCAGTGTAAGCGGAATATACAATGAGCAGTTCTTC
TRBD1 . TRBJ1-4 TRBV9 CASSVAGQGARKEKLFF TGTGCCAGCAGCGTAGCTGGACAGGGGGCTCGGAAGGAAAAACTGTTTTTT
TRBD1 . TRBJ2-7 TRBV7-2 CASSLEGTGRLEQYF TGTGCCAGCAGCTTAGAAGGGACAGGGCGGCTTGAGCAGTACTTC
TRBD1 . TRBJ1-2 TRBV2 CASRTGQSYGYTF TGTGCCAGCAGGACGGGACAGTCCTATGGCTACACCTTC
. . TRBJ1-5 TRBV2 CASRRSGQGNQPQHF TGTGCCAGCAGGCGCTCCGGACAAGGAAATCAGCCCCAGCATTTT
TRBD2 . TRBJ2-3 TRBV5-4 CASSAAILAGVGTDTQYF TGTGCCAGCAGCGCAGCAATACTAGCGGGAGTTGGGACAGATACGCAGTATTTT
. . TRBJ2-7 TRBV4-1 CASSRQQGSEQYF TGCGCCAGCAGCCGGCAACAGGGAAGCGAGCAGTACTTC
. . TRBJ2-1 TRBV19 CASSIAASGQYNEQFF TGTGCCAGTAGTATCGCGGCTAGCGGACAGTACAATGAGCAGTTCTTC
. . TRBJ2-5 TRBV2 CASILTGPETQYF TGTGCCAGCATTCTGACAGGCCCGGAGACCCAGTACTTC
TRBD1 few TRBJ2-7 TRBV7-2 CASSLDRGLYEQYF TGTGCCAGCAGCTTAGACAGGGGGCTCTACGAGCAGTACTTC
TRBD1 . TRBJ2-3 TRBV2 CASRSQGTSTDTQYF TGTGCCAGCAGATCACAGGGGACCTCCACAGATACGCAGTATTTT
TRBD1 . TRBJ1-1 TRBV19 CASSPRRGRAFF TGTGCCAGTAGCCCCCGAAGGGGGCGAGCTTTCTTT
. . TRBJ1-6 TRBV18 CASSPDNSYNSPLHF TGTGCCAGCTCACCCGACAACTCCTATAATTCACCCCTCCACTTT
TRBD1 . TRBJ1-1 TRBV2 CASSVTGGVTEAFF TGTGCCAGCAGTGTGACAGGGGGCGTCACTGAAGCTTTCTTT
. . TRBJ2-3 TRBV5-4 CASSLGTSTDTQYF TGTGCCAGCAGCTTGGGAACTAGCACAGATACGCAGTATTTT
. . TRBJ2-3 TRBV19 CASSPTSSTDTQYF TGTGCCAGTAGTCCGACAAGTAGCACAGATACGCAGTATTTT
TRBD2 . TRBJ2-5 TRBV19 CASSIGASGSPYQETQYF TGTGCCAGTAGTATCGGGGCTAGCGGGAGCCCTTACCAAGAGACCCAGTACTTC
TRBD1 . TRBJ2-5 TRBV28 CASKATLGTGFQETQYF TGTGCCAGCAAAGCAACTCTGGGGACAGGATTCCAAGAGACCCAGTACTTC
. . TRBJ1-5 TRBV7-8 CASSPRGKVNQPQHF TGTGCCAGCAGCCCCCGGGGGAAGGTCAATCAGCCCCAGCATTTT